What follows is one TCR beta chain and its context. Losses at the gene ends were 4 bases for V and 5 bases for J; bases not matched to a gene: 10. The germline gives CDR1 SGHRS, CDR2 YFSETQ. This CDR3 has 15 residues. These data come from a study of blood T cell repertoires in COVID-19. TCRdb's copy holds only in-frame clones and misses some; the assay was immunoSEQ multiplex PCR. The table has approximately 50,000 clones, 75% to 90% seen once. This chain uses TRBV5-1 with TRBJ2-7; 9 bases line up with TRBD2. The TCR comes from a human donor in a cohort sampled during active COVID-19. The sample was peripheral blood. This CDR3 is CASSIAAGGRDEQYF. CDR3 DNA: TGCGCCAGCAGCATTGCCGCGGGGGGGCGAGACGAGCAGTACTTC.